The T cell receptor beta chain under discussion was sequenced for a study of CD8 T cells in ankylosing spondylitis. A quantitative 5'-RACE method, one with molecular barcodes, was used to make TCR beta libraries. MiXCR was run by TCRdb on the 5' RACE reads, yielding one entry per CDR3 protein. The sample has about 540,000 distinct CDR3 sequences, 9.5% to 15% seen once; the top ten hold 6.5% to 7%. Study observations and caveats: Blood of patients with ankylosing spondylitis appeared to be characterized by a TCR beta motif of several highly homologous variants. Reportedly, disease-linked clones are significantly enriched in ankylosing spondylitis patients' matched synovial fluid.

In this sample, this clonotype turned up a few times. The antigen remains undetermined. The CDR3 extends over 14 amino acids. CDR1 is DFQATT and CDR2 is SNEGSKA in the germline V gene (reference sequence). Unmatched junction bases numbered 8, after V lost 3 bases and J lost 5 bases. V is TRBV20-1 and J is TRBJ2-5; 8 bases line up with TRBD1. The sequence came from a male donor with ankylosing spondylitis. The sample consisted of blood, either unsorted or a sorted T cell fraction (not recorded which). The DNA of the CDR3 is TGCAGTGCTAGCTACAGGGGGGCTTACGAGACCCAGTACTTC. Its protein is CSASYRGAYETQYF.